The next 2 T cell receptor beta chains were all read from a single sample in a study of a mutant IDH1 vaccine in newly diagnosed glioma. Their recognized antigens are unknown. Method: immunoSEQ multiplex PCR; TCRdb's copy keeps in-frame clones and lacks some. The data show some 130,000 clones, roughly 75% seen once. Time point reported: week 11, during vaccination. Every single dose of the vaccine, 300 ug of mutant IDH1 20-mer peptide, came with topical imiquimod. Sequenced material: PBMCs, taken from a glioma patient whose treatment included an IDH1 peptide vaccine. These receptors originate from a man aged 40-55 years with glioma.

This rearrangement joins TRBV6-5 to TRBJ1-2; maybe TRBD1 (5 bases). Trimming cost V 5 bases and J 4 bases, with 14 bases left between them. Germline assignment: CDR1 MNHEY and CDR2 SVGAGI. This CDR3 is 14 amino acids long. The CDR3 DNA reads as TGTGCCAGCAGTCCCGGGGGGGGTGGCTATGGCTACACCTTC. It translates to CASSPGGGGYGYTF.

CDR3 nucleotides: TGCAGTGCTCCCCGGGGGCAGCTTCCGTACTTC. Amino acids: CSAPRGQLPYF. V usage is TRBV20-1 and J usage is TRBJ2-7; possibly TRBD1 or TRBD2 for D (6 bases each). CDR1 is DFQATT, CDR2 SNEGSKA, per germline (reference sequence). The CDR3 length is 11 residues. Between the trimmed V and J ends, which lost 5 bases and 12 bases, there was a span of 17 bases.